The 25 T cell receptor beta chains presented below share a single source sample, sequenced in a study of T-cell reconstitution after alpha-beta-depleted transplantation in children. Construction of the TCRbeta library involved unique molecular identifiers. TCRdb reanalysed the PCR reads using MiXCR and keeps one entry per CDR3 protein. Altogether 90,000 to 100,000 distinct CDR3 sequences are present, around 22% being singletons, with the ten largest covering 20% to 25%. The input for sequencing was PBMCs, taken before TCRalphabeta/CD19-depleted stem cell transplant. The receptors originated from a boy aged 2 to 10 with acute lymphoblastic leukemia, due to receive a stem cell transplant.

The chain employs TRBV5-5 and TRBJ2-4; D remains unclear. Germline CDR1 and CDR2: SGHKS and YYEKEE (reference sequence). V was pared by 0 bases and J by 0 bases, with 7 bases between. The CDR3 is 15 residues long. The CDR3 region is CASSLDPLAKNIQYF. Written as DNA, the CDR3 is TGTGCCAGCAGCTTGGATCCCCTAGCCAAAAACATTCAGTACTTC.

The sample holds a few counts of this clonotype. The V gene is TRBV7-8, the J gene TRBJ2-1; D remains ambiguous. V was trimmed by 1 base and J by 4 bases, leaving 8 bases between them. The CDR3 has 14 residues. Germline lookup yields CDR1 SGHVS and CDR2 FQNEAQ. CDR3 coding DNA: TGTGCCAGCAGCTTAGTGTCCCATTACAATGAGCAGTTCTTC. Encoded protein: CASSLVSHYNEQFF.

This clonotype has only a few counts. The V and J genes are TRBV7-3 and TRBJ1-5; 7 bases fit TRBD1. V shed 7 bases and J 2 bases; nucleotides not matched to a gene: 17. Germline V lookup: CDR1 SGHTA, CDR2 FQGTGA. The length of the CDR3 is 18 residues. The CDR3 spells CASNRSSTGWYGNQPQHF. The CDR3 nucleotides read TGTGCCAGCAACCGCTCCTCGACAGGGTGGTATGGCAATCAGCCCCAGCATTTT.

The chain couples TRBV9 to TRBJ2-1; 9 bases align to TRBD2. Germline CDR1 SGDLS, CDR2 YYNGEE. The CDR3 spans 15 residues. V trimming: 0 bases; J trimming: 7 bases; junction bases outside the gene matches: 5. The CDR3 DNA reads TGTGCCAGCAGCGTAGCGGCGGGAGGGTTGAATGAGCAGTTCTTC. Its protein product is CASSVAAGGLNEQFF.

The chain uses TRBV5-1 and TRBJ2-1; 8 nucleotides match TRBD2. Germline V lookup: CDR1 SGHRS, CDR2 YFSETQ. Unmatched junction bases numbered 6, after V lost 4 bases and J lost 0 bases. This CDR3 has 16 amino acids. The CDR3 DNA follows: TGCGCCAGCAGCCCCCACACTAGCGGCTCCTACAATGAGCAGTTCTTC. Amino acid sequence: CASSPHTSGSYNEQFF.

This clonotype occurred a few times. The chain uses TRBV12-3 or TRBV12-4 and TRBJ2-3; D may be TRBD2 (5 bases). Deletions cut 3 bases from V and 2 bases from J, with 15 bases between. CDR3 length: 16 residues. The CDR3 sequence: CASSFWPAVITDTQYF. In nucleotides, the CDR3 is TGTGCCAGCAGTTTCTGGCCAGCGGTGATCACAGATACGCAGTATTTT.

The rearrangement links TRBV11-3 to TRBJ2-3, with D perhaps matching TRBD2 (6 bases). V lost 4 bases to trimming and J lost 1 base, with 12 bases between them. The V gene's germline CDR1 is SGHNT and CDR2 YENEEA. CDR3 length: 15 residues. CDR3 sequence reads: CASSSGVARTDTQYF. CDR3 DNA sequence: TGTGCCAGCAGCTCGGGGGTGGCCCGCACAGATACGCAGTATTTT.

This clonotype was detected many times. The gene calls are TRBV7-2 and TRBJ2-5; D is ambiguous. This CDR3 is 13 amino acids long. V lost 5 bases, J lost 1 base, and 8 bases lay in between. Germline assignment: CDR1 SGHTA and CDR2 FQGNSA. CDR3 loop: CASSPRVQETQYF. CDR3 sequence (DNA): TGTGCCAGCAGCCCCCGGGTCCAAGAGACCCAGTACTTC.

This clonotype was counted ten times or more. This chain joins TRBV5-1 and TRBJ2-5, with TRBD2 identical over 9 bases. The germline V gene has CDR1 SGHRS and CDR2 YFSETQ. The CDR3 covers 15 residues. Trimming cost V 6 bases and J 2 bases; bases outside gene matches: 8. CDR3 sequence: CASKTSGGPQETQYF. The CDR3 nucleotides are TGCGCCAGCAAGACTAGCGGAGGCCCACAAGAGACCCAGTACTTC.

This clonotype was observed many times. The chain uses TRBV28 and TRBJ2-7; D remains unclear. V shed 2 bases and J shed 3 bases, with 5 bases lying between them. Germline CDR1 and CDR2: MDHEN and SYDVKM. This CDR3 comprises 12 residues. CDR3 in DNA: TGTGCCAGCAGTTTAAGCGACTACGAGCAGTACTTC. It codes for CASSLSDYEQYF.

The DNA of the CDR3 is TGTGCCAGCACCAACAGGAAGGAGACCCAGTACTTC. Amino acids: CASTNRKETQYF. This chain links TRBV3-1 with TRBJ2-5; TRBD1 might be the D (5 bases). The V gene lost 7 bases and the J gene lost 5 bases, with 11 bases spanning the gap. The CDR3 totals 12 residues. CDR1 LGHDT and CDR2 YNNKEL come from the germline V gene (reference sequence).

This clonotype was recorded a few times. The V gene is TRBV4-1, the J gene TRBJ1-5; 7 nucleotides agree with TRBD1. The germline CDR1 and CDR2 sequences are MGHRA and YSYEKL. The CDR3 consists of 14 residues. V dropped 2 bases and J dropped 5; count of bases not matched to a gene: 3. In nucleotides, the CDR3 is TGCGCCAGCAGCCAACGGGACAGATATCAGCCCCAGCATTTT. This sequence encodes CASSQRDRYQPQHF.

This clonotype was counted between two and nine times. The chain has TRBV4-2 and TRBJ2-3; D call uncertain. This CDR3 is 15 amino acids long. The V end was cut by 3 bases, the J end by 2 bases, with 12 bases between. The germline gives CDR1 LGHNA, CDR2 YNFKEQ. The DNA of the CDR3 is TGTGCCAGCAGCCACCACAGTTACCCCACAGATACGCAGTATTTT. Translating gives CASSHHSYPTDTQYF.

V usage is TRBV20-1 and J usage is TRBJ2-7, with a weak D call TRBD2 (6 bases). The CDR3 runs 12 residues. V was trimmed by 3 bases and J by 4 bases, leaving 10 bases between them. Germline lookup yields CDR1 DFQATT and CDR2 SNEGSKA (reference sequence). The DNA of the CDR3 is TGCAGTGCTAGTGGGGGACTTTACGAGCAGTACTTC. Its translation is CSASGGLYEQYF.

This clonotype was detected a few times. The chain employs TRBV7-8 and TRBJ2-1; maybe TRBD1 (6 bases). The germline V gene has CDR1 SGHVS and CDR2 FQNEAQ. CDR3 length: 13 amino acids. Trimming cost V 5 bases and J 3 bases, with 8 bases left between them. The CDR3 reads CASSKGDYNEQFF. In DNA, the CDR3 is TGTGCCAGCAGCAAGGGGGACTACAATGAGCAGTTCTTC.

This clonotype was seen only a few times. The V and J genes are TRBV20-1 and TRBJ2-7, with D maybe TRBD2 (5 bases). This CDR3 is built from 15 residues. The germline gives CDR1 DFQATT, CDR2 SNEGSKA (reference sequence). The ends were cut back, 1 base at V and 4 bases at J, with 17 bases in the middle. The CDR3 coding sequence is TGCAGTGCTAGAGGGTACCGGGGTCTCATATACGAGCAGTACTTC. This translates into CSARGYRGLIYEQYF.

Relative to its sample, this clonotype is large. The J gene is TRBJ2-7, the V gene TRBV27; 10 bases agree with TRBD2. The ends lost 9 bases at V and 3 bases at J; junction bases unmatched: 8. The CDR3 runs to 14 residues. The germline V gene has CDR1 MNHEY and CDR2 SMNVEV (reference sequence). The CDR3 loop is CASSTSGANYEQYF. In DNA form, the CDR3 reads TGTGCCAGTAGTACTAGCGGGGCCAACTACGAGCAGTACTTC.

Only a few counts were recorded for this clonotype. The CDR3 here is CASTPGAYTQYF. The DNA for the CDR3 is TGTGCCAGCACCCCCGGCGCGTATACGCAGTATTTT. J is TRBJ2-3 and V is TRBV6-2 or TRBV6-3; D not certain. Germline CDR1 MNHEY, CDR2 SVGEGT. The V and J ends lost 7 bases and 7 bases respectively, with 12 bases between them. The CDR3 is 12 residues long.

In its sample, this clonotype was seen a few times. The chain joins TRBV20-1 to TRBJ1-2; weak D call: TRBD1 (6 bases). Trimming pared 1 base from V and 3 bases from J, leaving 12 bases between. The germline CDR1 and CDR2 sequences are DFQATT and SNEGSKA (reference sequence). CDR3 length equals 14 residues. The CDR3 region is CSARVLGGDYGYTF. For the CDR3, the DNA is TGCAGTGCTAGAGTGTTAGGGGGTGACTATGGCTACACCTTC.

This rearrangement joins TRBV7-2 to TRBJ1-5; 10 nucleotides match TRBD1. The CDR3 is made up of 15 amino acids. The junction had 6 bases not matched to a gene; V was cut back by 5 bases and J by 5 bases. Germline CDR1 SGHTA, CDR2 FQGNSA. The CDR3 is CASSQVGQGDQPQHF. The CDR3, as DNA: TGTGCCAGCAGCCAGGTCGGACAGGGGGATCAGCCCCAGCATTTT.

This clonotype was counted at least ten times. The chain joins TRBV29-1 to TRBJ2-1; D is unresolved. This CDR3 has 12 residues. V was clipped by 4 bases and J by 7 bases, with 11 bases between them. The germline V gene has CDR1 SQVTM and CDR2 ANQGSEA. The CDR3 loop reads CSVGTLPNEQFF. The CDR3 DNA follows: TGCAGCGTTGGCACTCTCCCTAATGAGCAGTTCTTC.

This clonotype has a handful of counts. V gene TRBV6-5 combines with J gene TRBJ1-5; D is unresolved. The CDR3 consists of 13 residues. Germline V gene sequence: CDR1 MNHEY, CDR2 SVGAGI. V lost 0 bases, J lost 7 bases, and 7 bases lay in between. CDR3 protein: CASSYSIVQPQHF. The CDR3 region has the DNA TGTGCCAGCAGTTACTCGATTGTGCAGCCCCAGCATTTT.

Only a few counts were recorded for this clonotype. The chain couples TRBV5-1 to TRBJ1-1; 7 bases line up with TRBD1. There are 17 residues in the CDR3. Germline loops: CDR1 SGHRS, CDR2 YFSETQ. Trimming removed 4 bases from V and 1 base from J; junction bases left unmatched: 13. DNA of the CDR3: TGCGCCAGCAGCCCGCGGTTGAAGACAGGGCCGAACACTGAAGCTTTCTTT. It codes for CASSPRLKTGPNTEAFF. Full variable domain (rest looked up from reference TRBV5-1 and TRBJ1-1): KAGVTQTPRYLIKTRGQQVTLSCSPISGHRSVSWYQQTPGQGLQFLFEYFSETQRNKGNFPGRFSGRQFSNSRSEMNVSTLELGDSALYLCASSPRLKTGPNTEAFFGQGTRLTVV.

The chain is built from TRBV7-9 and TRBJ2-3, with D possibly TRBD1 on 6 matching bases. Trimming stripped 2 bases from V and 5 bases from J, with 11 bases between. Germline V gives CDR1 SEHNR, CDR2 FQNEAQ (reference sequence). The CDR3 sequence is 14 residues long. The CDR3 DNA is TGTGCCAGCAGCTTAATACAGGGCATAGATACGCAGTATTTT. Protein sequence: CASSLIQGIDTQYF.

The chain is built from TRBV6-2 or TRBV6-3 and TRBJ1-1, with D unresolved. Deletions cut 6 bases from V and 6 bases from J, with 8 bases between. CDR1 and CDR2 from the germline V gene are MNHEY and SVGEGT. The CDR3 extends over 11 amino acids. The CDR3: CASRRRAEAFF. In nucleotides, the CDR3 is TGTGCCAGCAGGAGAAGAGCTGAAGCTTTCTTT.